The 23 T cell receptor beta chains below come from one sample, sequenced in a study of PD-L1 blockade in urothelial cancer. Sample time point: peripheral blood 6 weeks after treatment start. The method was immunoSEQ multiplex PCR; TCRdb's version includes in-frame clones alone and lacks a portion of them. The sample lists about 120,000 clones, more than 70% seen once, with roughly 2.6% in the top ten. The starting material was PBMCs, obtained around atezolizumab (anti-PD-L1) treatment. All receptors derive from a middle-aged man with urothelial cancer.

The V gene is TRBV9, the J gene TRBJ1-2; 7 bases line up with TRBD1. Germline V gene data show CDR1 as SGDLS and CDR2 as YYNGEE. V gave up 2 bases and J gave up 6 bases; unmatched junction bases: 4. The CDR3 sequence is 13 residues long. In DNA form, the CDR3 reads TGTGCCAGCAGCGTTAGGGACAGAAATGGCTACACCTTC. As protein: CASSVRDRNGYTF. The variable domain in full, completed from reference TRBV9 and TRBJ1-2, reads DSGVTQTPKHLITATGQRVTLRCSPRSGDLSVYWYQQSLDQGLQFLIQYYNGEERAKGNILERFSAQQFPDLHSELNLSSLELGDSALYFCASSVRDRNGYTFGSGTRLTVV.

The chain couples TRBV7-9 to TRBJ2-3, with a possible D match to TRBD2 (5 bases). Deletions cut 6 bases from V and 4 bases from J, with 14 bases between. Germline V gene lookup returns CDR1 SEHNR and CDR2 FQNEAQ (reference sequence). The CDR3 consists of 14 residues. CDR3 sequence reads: CASRKTRASDTQYF. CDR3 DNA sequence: TGTGCCAGCAGAAAAACGAGGGCTTCAGATACGCAGTATTTT.

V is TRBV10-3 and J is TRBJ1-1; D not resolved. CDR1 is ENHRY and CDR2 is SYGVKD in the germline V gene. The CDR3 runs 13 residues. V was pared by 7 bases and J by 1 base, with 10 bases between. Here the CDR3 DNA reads TGTGCCATCACCTCGCGCGGGAACACTGAAGCTTTCTTT. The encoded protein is CAITSRGNTEAFF.

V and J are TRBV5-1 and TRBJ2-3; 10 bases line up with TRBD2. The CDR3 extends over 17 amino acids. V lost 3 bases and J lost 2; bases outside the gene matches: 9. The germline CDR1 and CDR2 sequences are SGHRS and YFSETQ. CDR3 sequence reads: CASSSTVLAGITDTQYF. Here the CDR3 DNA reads TGCGCCAGCAGCTCTACGGTACTAGCGGGAATCACAGATACGCAGTATTTT.

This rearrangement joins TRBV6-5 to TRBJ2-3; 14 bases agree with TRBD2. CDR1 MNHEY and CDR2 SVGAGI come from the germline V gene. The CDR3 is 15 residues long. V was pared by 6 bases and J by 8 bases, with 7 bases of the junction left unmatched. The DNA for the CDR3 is TGTGCCAGCAGCTTGGGACTAGCGGGAGCCGGTACGCAGTATTTT. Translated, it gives CASSLGLAGAGTQYF.

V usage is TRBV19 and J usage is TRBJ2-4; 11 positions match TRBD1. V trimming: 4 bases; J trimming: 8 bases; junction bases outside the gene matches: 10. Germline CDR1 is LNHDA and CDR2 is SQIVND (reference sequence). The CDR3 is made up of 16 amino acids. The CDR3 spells CASSTLRDRGTYIQYF. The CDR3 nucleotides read TGTGCCAGTAGTACACTCCGGGACAGGGGGACATACATTCAGTACTTC. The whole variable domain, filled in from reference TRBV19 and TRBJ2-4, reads DGGITQSPKYLFRKEGQNVTLSCEQNLNHDAMYWYRQDPGQGLRLIYYSQIVNDFQKGDIAEGYSVSREKKESFPLTVTSAQKNPTAFYLCASSTLRDRGTYIQYFGAGTRLSVL.

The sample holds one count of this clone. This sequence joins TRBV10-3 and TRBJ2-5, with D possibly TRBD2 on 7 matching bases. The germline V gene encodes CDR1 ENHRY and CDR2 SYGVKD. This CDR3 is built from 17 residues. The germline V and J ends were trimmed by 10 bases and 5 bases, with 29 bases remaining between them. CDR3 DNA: TGTGCCACCCGTCCGGAGGGGGGGTATCTTCGCTCGGAGACCCAGTACTTC. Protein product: CATRPEGGYLRSETQYF.

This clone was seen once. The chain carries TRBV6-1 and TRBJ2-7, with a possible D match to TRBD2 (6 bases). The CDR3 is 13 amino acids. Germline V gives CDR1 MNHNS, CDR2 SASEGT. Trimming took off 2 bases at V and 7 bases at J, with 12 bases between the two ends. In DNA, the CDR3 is TGTGCCAGCAGTGAAATTCGGGGGTATGAGCAGTACTTC. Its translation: CASSEIRGYEQYF.

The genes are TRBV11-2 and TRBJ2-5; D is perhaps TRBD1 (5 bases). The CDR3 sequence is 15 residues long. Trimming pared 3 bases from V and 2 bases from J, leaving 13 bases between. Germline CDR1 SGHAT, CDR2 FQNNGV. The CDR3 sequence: CASSFVGHPQETQYF. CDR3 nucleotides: TGTGCCAGCAGCTTTGTAGGACATCCTCAAGAGACCCAGTACTTC.

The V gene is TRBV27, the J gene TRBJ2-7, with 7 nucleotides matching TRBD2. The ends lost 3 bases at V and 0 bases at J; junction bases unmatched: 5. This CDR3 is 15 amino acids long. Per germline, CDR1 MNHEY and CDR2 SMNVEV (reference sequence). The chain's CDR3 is CASSFRLAASYEQYF. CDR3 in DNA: TGTGCCAGCAGTTTCCGGCTAGCGGCCTCCTACGAGCAGTACTTC.

The CDR3 nucleotides are TGTGCCAGCAGCCGGACTCGGACTAGCGGGAGGAATGAGCAGTTCTTC. Its translation is CASSRTRTSGRNEQFF. This chain joins TRBV9 and TRBJ2-1; 14 nucleotides agree with TRBD2. V lost 4 bases to trimming and J lost 7 bases; unmatched junction nucleotides: 7. Per germline, CDR1 SGDLS and CDR2 YYNGEE. The CDR3 is made up of 16 amino acids.

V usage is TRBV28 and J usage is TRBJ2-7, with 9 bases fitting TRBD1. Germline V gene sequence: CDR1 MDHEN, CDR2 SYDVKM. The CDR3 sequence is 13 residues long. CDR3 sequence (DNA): TGTGCGGCCGTCGGACAGGGGACCTACGAGCAGTACTTC. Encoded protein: CAAVGQGTYEQYF.

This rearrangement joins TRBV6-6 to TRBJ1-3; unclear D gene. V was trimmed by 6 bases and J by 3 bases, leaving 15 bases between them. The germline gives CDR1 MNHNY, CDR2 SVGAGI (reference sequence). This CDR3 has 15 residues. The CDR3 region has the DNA TGTGCCAGCAGACCCGGAACGGGTAGTGGAAACACCATATATTTT. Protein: CASRPGTGSGNTIYF.

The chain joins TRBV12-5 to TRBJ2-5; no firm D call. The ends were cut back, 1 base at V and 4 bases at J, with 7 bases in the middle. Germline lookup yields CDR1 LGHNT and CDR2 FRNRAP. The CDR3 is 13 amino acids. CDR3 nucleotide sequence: TGTGCTAGTGGTTTGGGGAGCGTAGAGACCCAGTACTTC. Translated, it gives CASGLGSVETQYF.

The CDR3 DNA reads TGCAGCGCAGCGGGGGGCTCCTACGAGCAGTACTTC. This sequence encodes CSAAGGSYEQYF. This sequence joins TRBV29-1 and TRBJ2-7, with 9 bases identical to TRBD2. Germline values: CDR1 SQVTM, CDR2 ANQGSEA. V was pared by 7 bases and J by 0 bases, with 1 base of the junction left unmatched. CDR3 length: 12 amino acids.

The CDR3 DNA follows: TGTGCCAGCAGTTTAAGGCAGGGAACCCACAATCAGCCCCAGCATTTT. Its protein is CASSLRQGTHNQPQHF. The gene calls are TRBV28 and TRBJ1-5; perhaps TRBD1 as D (5 bases). Trimming pared 2 bases from V and 3 bases from J, leaving 14 bases between. CDR3 length: 16 residues. From germline, CDR1 is MDHEN and CDR2 SYDVKM.

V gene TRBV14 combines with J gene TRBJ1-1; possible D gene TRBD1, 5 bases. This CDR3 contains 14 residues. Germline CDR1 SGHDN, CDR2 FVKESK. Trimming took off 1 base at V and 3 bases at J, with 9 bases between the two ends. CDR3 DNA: TGTGCCAGCAGCCAAGCCGGGGGATACACTGAAGCTTTCTTT. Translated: CASSQAGGYTEAFF. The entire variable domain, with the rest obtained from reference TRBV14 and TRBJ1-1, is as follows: EAGVTQFPSHSVIEKGQTVTLRCDPISGHDNLYWYRRVMGKEIKFLLHFVKESKQDESGMPNNRFLAERTGGTYSTLKVQPAELEDSGVYFCASSQAGGYTEAFFGQGTRLTVV.

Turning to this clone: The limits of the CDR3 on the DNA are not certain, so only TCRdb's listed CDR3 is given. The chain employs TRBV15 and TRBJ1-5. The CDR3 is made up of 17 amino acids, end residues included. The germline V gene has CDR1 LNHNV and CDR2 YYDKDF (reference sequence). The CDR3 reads CATSSVLGGGRNQPQHF.

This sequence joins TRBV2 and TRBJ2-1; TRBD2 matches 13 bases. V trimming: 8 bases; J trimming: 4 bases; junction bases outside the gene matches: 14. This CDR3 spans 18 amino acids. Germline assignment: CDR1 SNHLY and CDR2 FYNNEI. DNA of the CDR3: TGTGCCAGCGCCGGGGGGACTAGCGGGACCTTTAAATACAATGAGCAGTTCTTC. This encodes CASAGGTSGTFKYNEQFF. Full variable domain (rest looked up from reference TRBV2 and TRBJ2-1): EPEVTQTPSHQVTQMGQEVILRCVPISNHLYFYWYRQILGQKVEFLVSFYNNEISEKSEIFDDQFSVERPDGSNFTLKIRSTKLEDSAMYFCASAGGTSGTFKYNEQFFGPGTRLTVL.

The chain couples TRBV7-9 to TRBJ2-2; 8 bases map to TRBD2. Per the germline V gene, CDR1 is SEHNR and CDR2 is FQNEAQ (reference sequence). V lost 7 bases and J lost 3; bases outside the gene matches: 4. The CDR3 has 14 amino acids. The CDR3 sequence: CASTQLADTGELFF. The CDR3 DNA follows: TGTGCCAGCACCCAACTAGCGGACACCGGGGAGCTGTTTTTT.

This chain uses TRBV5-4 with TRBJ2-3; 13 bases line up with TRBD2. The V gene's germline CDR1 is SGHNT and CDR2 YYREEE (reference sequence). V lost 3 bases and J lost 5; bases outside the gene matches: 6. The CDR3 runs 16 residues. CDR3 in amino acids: CASSSTSGRAVDTQYF. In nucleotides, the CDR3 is TGTGCCAGCAGCTCCACTAGCGGGAGGGCCGTAGATACGCAGTATTTT.

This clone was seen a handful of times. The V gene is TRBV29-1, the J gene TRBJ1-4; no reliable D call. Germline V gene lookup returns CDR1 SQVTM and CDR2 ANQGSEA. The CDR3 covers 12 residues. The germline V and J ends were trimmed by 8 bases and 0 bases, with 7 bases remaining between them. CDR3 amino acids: CSFQSTNEKLFF. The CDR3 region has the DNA TGCAGCTTTCAATCAACTAATGAAAAACTGTTTTTT.

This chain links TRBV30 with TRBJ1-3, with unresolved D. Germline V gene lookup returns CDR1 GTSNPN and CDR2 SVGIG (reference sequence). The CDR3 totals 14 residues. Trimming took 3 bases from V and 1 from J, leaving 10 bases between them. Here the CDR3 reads CAWSLRESGNTIYF. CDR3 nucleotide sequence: TGTGCCTGGAGCCTGCGGGAGTCTGGAAACACCATATATTTT.